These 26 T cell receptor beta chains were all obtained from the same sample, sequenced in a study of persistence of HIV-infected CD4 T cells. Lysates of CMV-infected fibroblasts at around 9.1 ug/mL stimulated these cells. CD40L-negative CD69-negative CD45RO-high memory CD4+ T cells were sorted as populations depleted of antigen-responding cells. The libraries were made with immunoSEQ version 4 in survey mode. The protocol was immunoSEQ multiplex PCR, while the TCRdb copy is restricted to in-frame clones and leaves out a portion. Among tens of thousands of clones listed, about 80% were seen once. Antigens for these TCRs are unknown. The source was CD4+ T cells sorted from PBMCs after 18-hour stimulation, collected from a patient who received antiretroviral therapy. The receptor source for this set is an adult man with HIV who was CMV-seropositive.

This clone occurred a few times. The CDR3 bases are TGTGCCAGCAGCCAAGACGGATCTGGGGCCAACGTCCTGACTTTC. Translation: CASSQDGSGANVLTF. The chain carries TRBV4-2 and TRBJ2-6; D unclear. Germline V CDR1 and CDR2: LGHNA, YNFKEQ. The length of the CDR3 is 15 residues. V was trimmed by 0 bases and J by 1 base, leaving 4 bases between them.

The CDR3 nucleotides are TGTGCCATCAGAGGAGTAGATGAAGCTTTCTTT. Translation: CAIRGVDEAFF. The chain recombines TRBV10-3 with TRBJ1-1, with D unclear. The CDR3 is 11 residues long. Trimming shortened V by 6 bases and J by 7 bases, and 9 bases separated the two germline ends. Germline V CDR1 and CDR2: ENHRY, SYGVKD.

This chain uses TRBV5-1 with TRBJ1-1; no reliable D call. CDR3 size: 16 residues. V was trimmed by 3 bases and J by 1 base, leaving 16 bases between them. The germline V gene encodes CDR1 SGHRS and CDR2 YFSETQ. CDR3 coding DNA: TGCGCCAGCAGCTCCTTCTCCGACCGTACGAACACTGAAGCTTTCTTT. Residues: CASSSFSDRTNTEAFF.

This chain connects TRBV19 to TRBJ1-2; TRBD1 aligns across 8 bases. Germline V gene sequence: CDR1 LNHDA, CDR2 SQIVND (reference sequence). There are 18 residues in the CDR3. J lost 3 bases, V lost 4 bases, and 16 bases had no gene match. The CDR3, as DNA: TGTGCCAGTAGTACCTACCCCATGGCAGGGGGCGCTCACTATGGCTACACCTTC. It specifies CASSTYPMAGGAHYGYTF.

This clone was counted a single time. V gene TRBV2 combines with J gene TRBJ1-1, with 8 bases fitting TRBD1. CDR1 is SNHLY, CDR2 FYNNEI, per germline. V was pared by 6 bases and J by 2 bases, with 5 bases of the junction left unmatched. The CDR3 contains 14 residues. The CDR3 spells CASRGDRGNTEAFF. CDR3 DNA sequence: TGTGCCAGCAGAGGCGACAGGGGTAACACTGAAGCTTTCTTT.

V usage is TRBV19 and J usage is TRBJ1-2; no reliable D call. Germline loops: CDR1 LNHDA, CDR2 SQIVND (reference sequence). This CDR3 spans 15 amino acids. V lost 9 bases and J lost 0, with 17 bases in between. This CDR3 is CASRESSLTNYGYTF. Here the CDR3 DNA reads TGTGCCAGCCGGGAATCATCCCTTACTAACTATGGCTACACCTTC.

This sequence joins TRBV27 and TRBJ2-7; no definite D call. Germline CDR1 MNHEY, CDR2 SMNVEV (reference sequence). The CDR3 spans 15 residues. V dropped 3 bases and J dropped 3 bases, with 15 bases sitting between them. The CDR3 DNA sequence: TGTGCCAGCAGTTTCCGGACCTCCGAGAGCTACGAGCAGTACTTC. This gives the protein CASSFRTSESYEQYF.

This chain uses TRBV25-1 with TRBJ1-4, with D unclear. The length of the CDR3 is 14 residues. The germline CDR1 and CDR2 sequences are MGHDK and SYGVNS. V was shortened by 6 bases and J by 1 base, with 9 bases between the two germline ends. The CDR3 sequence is CASRNDGTNEKLFF. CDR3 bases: TGTGCCAGCAGGAATGACGGAACTAATGAAAAACTGTTTTTT.

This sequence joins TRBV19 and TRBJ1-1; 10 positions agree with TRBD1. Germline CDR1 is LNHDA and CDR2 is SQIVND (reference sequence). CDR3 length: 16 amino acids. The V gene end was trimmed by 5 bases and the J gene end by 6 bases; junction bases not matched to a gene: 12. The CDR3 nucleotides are TGTGCCAGTAGTCTCCCACCGGGACAGGGGAAACCTGAAGCTTTCTTT. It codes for CASSLPPGQGKPEAFF.

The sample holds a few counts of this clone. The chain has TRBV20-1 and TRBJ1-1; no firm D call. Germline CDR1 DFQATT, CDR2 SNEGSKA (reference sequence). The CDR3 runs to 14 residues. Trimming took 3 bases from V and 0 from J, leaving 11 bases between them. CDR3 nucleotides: TGCAGTGCTAGTAGGTCCTCCATGAACACTGAAGCTTTCTTT. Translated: CSASRSSMNTEAFF.

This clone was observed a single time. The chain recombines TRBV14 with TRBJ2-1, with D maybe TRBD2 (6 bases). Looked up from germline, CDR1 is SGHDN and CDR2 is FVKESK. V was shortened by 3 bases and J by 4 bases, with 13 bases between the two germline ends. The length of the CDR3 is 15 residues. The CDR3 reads CASSHDSGPYNEQFF. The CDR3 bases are TGTGCCAGCAGCCATGATAGCGGACCTTACAATGAGCAGTTCTTC.

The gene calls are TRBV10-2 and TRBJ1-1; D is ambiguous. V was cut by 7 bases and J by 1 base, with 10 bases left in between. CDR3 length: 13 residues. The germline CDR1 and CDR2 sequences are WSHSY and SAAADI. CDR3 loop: CASTSWGNTEAFF. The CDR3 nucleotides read TGCGCCAGCACGTCCTGGGGGAACACTGAAGCTTTCTTT.

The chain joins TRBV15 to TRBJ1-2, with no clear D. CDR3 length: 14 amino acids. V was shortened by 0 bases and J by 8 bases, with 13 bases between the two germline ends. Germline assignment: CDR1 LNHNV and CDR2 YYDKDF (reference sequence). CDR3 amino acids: CATSREGNVVGYTF. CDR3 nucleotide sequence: TGTGCCACCAGCAGAGAAGGGAATGTAGTCGGCTACACCTTC.

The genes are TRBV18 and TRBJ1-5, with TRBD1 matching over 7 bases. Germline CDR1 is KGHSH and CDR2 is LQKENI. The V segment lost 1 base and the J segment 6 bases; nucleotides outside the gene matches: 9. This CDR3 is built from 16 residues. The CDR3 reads CASSPQKTGIPQPQHF. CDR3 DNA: TGTGCCAGCTCACCACAGAAGACAGGGATTCCTCAGCCCCAGCATTTT.

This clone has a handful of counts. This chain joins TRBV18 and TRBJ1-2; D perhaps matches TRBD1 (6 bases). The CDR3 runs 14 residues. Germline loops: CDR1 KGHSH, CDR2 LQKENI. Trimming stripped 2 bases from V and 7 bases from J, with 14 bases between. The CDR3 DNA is TGTGCCAGCTCACCAGACTCCGCCAGGGGTGGCTACACCTTC. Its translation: CASSPDSARGGYTF.

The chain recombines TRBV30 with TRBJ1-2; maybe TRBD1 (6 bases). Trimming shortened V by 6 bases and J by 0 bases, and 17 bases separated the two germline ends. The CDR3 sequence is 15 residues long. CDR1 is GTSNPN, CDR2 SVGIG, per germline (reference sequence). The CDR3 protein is CACPAVQGTNYGYTF. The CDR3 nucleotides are TGTGCCTGCCCGGCGGTACAGGGTACTAACTATGGCTACACCTTC.

The CDR3 protein is CASSPGTENQPQHF. The CDR3 DNA reads TGCGCCAGCAGCCCAGGGACAGAGAATCAGCCCCAGCATTTT. This chain uses TRBV5-1 with TRBJ1-5; TRBD1 matches at 7 bases. The V gene's germline CDR1 is SGHRS and CDR2 YFSETQ. Losses at the gene ends were 4 bases for V and 4 bases for J; bases not matched to a gene: 5. This CDR3 is 14 amino acids long.

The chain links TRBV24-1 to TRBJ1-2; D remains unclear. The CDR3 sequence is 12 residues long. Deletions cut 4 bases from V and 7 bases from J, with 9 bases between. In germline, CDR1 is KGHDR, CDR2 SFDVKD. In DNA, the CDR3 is TGTGCCACCAGTGACCAAAATGGTGGCTACACCTTC. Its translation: CATSDQNGGYTF.

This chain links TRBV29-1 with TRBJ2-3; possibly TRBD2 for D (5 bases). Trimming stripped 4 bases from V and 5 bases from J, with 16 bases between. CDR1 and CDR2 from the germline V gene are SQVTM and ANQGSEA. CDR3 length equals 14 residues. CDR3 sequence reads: CSVGTSPLEDTQYF. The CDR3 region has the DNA TGCAGCGTTGGGACTTCCCCATTGGAAGATACGCAGTATTTT.

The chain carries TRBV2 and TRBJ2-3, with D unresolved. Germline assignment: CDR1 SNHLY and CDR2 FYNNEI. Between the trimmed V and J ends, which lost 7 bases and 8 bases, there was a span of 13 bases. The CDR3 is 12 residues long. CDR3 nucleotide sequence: TGTGCCAGCATGAACTGGAGACCTACGCAGTATTTT. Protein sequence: CASMNWRPTQYF. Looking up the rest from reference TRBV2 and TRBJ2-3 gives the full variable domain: EPEVTQTPSHQVTQMGQEVILRCVPISNHLYFYWYRQILGQKVEFLVSFYNNEISEKSEIFDDQFSVERPDGSNFTLKIRSTKLEDSAMYFCASMNWRPTQYFGPGTRLTVL.

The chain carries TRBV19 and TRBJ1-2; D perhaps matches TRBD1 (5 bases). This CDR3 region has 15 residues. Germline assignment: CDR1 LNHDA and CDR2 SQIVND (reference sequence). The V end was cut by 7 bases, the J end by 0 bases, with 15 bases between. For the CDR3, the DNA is TGTGCCAGTACCACAGGAGGTCTCCCTAACTATGGCTACACCTTC. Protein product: CASTTGGLPNYGYTF. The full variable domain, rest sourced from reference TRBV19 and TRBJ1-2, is DGGITQSPKYLFRKEGQNVTLSCEQNLNHDAMYWYRQDPGQGLRLIYYSQIVNDFQKGDIAEGYSVSREKKESFPLTVTSAQKNPTAFYLCASTTGGLPNYGYTFGSGTRLTVV.

The CDR3 protein is CASSLDRASNQPQHF. CDR3 nucleotide sequence: TGTGCCAGCAGCTTGGACAGGGCGAGCAATCAGCCCCAGCATTTT. The chain couples TRBV5-4 to TRBJ1-5, with TRBD1 as a possible D gene (6 bases). CDR1 and CDR2 (germline): SGHNT, YYREEE (reference sequence). Trimming cost V 0 bases and J 1 base, with 8 bases left between them. The CDR3 is made up of 15 amino acids. Full variable domain (missing parts from reference TRBV5-4 and TRBJ1-5): ETGVTQSPTHLIKTRGQQVTLRCSSQSGHNTVSWYQQALGQGPQFIFQYYREEENGRGNFPPRFSGLQFPNYSSELNVNALELDDSALYLCASSLDRASNQPQHFGDGTRLSIL.

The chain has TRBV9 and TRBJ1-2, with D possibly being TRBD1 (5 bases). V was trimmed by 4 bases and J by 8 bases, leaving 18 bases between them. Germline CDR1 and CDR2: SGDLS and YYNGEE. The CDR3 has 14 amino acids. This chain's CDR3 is CASSPGAGLIGYTF. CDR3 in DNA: TGTGCCAGCAGCCCAGGTGCAGGGTTAATCGGCTACACCTTC.

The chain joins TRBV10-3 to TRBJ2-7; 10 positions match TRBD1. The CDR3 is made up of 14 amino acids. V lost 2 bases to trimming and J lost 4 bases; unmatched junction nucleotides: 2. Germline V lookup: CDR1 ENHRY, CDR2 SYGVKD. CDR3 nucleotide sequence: TGTGCCATCAGTGAGGACAGGGGGCTTTACGAGCAGTACTTC. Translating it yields CAISEDRGLYEQYF.

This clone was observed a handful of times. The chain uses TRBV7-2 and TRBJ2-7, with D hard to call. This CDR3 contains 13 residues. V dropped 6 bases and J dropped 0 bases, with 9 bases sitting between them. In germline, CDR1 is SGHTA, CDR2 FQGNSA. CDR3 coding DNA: TGTGCCAGCAGTTACACAAACTCCTACGAGCAGTACTTC. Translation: CASSYTNSYEQYF.

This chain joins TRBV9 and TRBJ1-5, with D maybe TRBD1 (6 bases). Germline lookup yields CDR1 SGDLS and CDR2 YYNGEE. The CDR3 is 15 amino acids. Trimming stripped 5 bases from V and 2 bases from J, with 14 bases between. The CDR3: CASSRGDWGNQPQHF. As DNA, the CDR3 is TGTGCCAGCAGTAGGGGGGATTGGGGCAATCAGCCCCAGCATTTT.